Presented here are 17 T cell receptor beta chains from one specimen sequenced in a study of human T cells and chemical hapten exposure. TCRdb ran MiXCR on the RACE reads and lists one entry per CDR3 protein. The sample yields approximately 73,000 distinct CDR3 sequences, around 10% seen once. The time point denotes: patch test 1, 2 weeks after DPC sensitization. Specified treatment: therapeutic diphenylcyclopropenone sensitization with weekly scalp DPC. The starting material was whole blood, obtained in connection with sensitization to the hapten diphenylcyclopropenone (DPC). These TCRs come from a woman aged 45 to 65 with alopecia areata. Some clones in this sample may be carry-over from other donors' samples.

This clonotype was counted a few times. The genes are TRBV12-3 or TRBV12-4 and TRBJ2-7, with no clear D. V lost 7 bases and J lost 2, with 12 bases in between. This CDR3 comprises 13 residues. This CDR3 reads CASTRGPTYEQYF. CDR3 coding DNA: TGTGCCAGCACTAGAGGTCCCACCTACGAGCAGTACTTC.

CDR3 amino acids: CASSEGGLNTEAFF. The CDR3 DNA reads TGCGCCAGCAGTGAGGGGGGGCTGAACACTGAAGCTTTCTTT. The chain is built from TRBV10-1 and TRBJ1-1; D is possibly TRBD1 (6 bases). CDR3 size: 14 residues. The V end lost 2 bases, the J end lost 0 bases, and 7 bases lay between the germline ends. Germline V CDR1 and CDR2: WNHNN, SYGVQD (reference sequence).

Here the CDR3 DNA reads TGCGCCAGCAGCTTGGTCCCCACGGGGGGAGGAGAGCAGTACTTC. Its protein product is CASSLVPTGGGEQYF. The chain links TRBV5-1 to TRBJ2-7; 7 nucleotides agree with TRBD2. J gave up 7 bases and V 0 bases, and 10 bases lay outside the gene matches. Germline assignment: CDR1 SGHRS and CDR2 YFSETQ. The CDR3 length is 15 residues.

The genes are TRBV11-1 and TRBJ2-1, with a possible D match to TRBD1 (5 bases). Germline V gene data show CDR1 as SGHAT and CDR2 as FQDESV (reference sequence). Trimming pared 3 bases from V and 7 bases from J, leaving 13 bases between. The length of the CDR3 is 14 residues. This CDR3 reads CASSLGLNANEQFF. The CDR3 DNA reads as TGTGCCAGCAGCTTGGGGCTGAATGCTAATGAGCAGTTCTTC.

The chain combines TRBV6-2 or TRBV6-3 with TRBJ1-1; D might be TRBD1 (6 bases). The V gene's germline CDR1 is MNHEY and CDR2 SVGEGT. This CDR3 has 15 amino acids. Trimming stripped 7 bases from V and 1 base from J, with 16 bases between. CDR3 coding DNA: TGTGCCAGCACCCCCCGGGGGGCATCGAACACTGAAGCTTTCTTT. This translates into CASTPRGASNTEAFF.

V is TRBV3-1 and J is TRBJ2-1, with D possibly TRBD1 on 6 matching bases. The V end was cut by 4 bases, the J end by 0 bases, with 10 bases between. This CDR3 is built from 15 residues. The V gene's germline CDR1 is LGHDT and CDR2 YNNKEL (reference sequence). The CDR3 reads CASSPRGNSYNEQFF. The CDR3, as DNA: TGTGCCAGCAGCCCCAGGGGAAACTCCTACAATGAGCAGTTCTTC.

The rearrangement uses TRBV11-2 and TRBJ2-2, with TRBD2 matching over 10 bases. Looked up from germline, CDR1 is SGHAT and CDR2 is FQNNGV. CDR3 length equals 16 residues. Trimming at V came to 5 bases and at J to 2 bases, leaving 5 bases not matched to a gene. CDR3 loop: CASSPTSGINTGELFF. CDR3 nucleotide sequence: TGTGCCAGCAGCCCTACTAGCGGGATCAACACCGGGGAGCTGTTTTTT. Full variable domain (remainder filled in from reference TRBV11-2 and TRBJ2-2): EAGVAQSPRYKIIEKRQSVAFWCNPISGHATLYWYQQILGQGPKLLIQFQNNGVVDDSQLPKDRFSAERLKGVDSTLKIQPAKLEDSAVYLCASSPTSGINTGELFFGEGSRLTVL.

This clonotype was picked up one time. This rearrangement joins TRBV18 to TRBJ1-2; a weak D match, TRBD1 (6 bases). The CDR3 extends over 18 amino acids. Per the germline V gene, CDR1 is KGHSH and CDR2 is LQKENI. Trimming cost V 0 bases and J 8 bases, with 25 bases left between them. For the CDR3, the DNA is TGTGCCAGCTCACCACCGAGCGGCAGGGGTCAAGCCTCTGACGGCTACACCTTC. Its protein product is CASSPPSGRGQASDGYTF.

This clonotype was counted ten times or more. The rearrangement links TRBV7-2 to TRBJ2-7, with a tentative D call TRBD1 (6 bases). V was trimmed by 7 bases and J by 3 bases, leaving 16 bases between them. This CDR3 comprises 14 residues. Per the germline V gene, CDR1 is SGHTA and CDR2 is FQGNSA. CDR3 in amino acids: CASTSQGADYEQYF. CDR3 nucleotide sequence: TGTGCCAGCACTTCACAGGGAGCAGACTACGAGCAGTACTTC.

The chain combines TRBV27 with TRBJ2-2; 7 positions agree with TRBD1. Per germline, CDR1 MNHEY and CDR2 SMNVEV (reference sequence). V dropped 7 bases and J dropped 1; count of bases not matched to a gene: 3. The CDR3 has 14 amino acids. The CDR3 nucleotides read TGTGCCAGCACCAACAGGGGGAACACCGGGGAGCTGTTTTTT. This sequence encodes CASTNRGNTGELFF.

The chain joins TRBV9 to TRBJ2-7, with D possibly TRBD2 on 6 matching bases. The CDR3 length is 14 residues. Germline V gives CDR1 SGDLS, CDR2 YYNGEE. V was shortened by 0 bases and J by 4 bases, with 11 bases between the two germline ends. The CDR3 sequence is CASSVAVGGYEQYF. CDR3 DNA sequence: TGTGCCAGCAGCGTAGCGGTGGGGGGTTACGAGCAGTACTTC.

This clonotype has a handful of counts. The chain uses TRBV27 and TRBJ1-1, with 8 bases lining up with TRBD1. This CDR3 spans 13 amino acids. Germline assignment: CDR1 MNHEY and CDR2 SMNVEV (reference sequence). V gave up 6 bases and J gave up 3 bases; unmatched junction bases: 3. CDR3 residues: CASRRQGYTEAFF. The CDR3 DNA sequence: TGTGCCAGCAGGAGACAGGGGTACACTGAAGCTTTCTTT.

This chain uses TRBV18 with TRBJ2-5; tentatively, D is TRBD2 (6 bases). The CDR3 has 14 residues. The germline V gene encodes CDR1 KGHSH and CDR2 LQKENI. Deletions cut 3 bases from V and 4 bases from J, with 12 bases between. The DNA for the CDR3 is TGTGCCAGCTCACCGCGGCGGGACGGAGAGACCCAGTACTTC. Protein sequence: CASSPRRDGETQYF.

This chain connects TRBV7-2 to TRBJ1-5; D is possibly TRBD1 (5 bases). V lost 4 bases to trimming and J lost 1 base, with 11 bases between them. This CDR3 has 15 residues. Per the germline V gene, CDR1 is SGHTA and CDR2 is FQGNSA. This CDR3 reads CASSSSRQSNQPQHF. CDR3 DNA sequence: TGTGCCAGCAGCTCCTCCCGACAGAGCAATCAGCCCCAGCATTTT.

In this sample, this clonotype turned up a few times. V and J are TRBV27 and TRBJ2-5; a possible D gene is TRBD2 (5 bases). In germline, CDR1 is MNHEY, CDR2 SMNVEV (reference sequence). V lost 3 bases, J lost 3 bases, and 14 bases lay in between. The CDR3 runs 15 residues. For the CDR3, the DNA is TGTGCCAGCAGTTTTAAACTAGTGGGAAAAGAGACCCAGTACTTC. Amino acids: CASSFKLVGKETQYF.

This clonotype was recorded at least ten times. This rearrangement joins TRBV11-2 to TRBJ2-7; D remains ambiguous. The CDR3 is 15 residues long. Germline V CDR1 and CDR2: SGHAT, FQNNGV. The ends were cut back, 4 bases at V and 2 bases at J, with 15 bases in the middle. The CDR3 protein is CASSYNVAQPYEQYF. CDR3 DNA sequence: TGTGCCAGCAGCTACAACGTGGCGCAACCCTACGAGCAGTACTTC.

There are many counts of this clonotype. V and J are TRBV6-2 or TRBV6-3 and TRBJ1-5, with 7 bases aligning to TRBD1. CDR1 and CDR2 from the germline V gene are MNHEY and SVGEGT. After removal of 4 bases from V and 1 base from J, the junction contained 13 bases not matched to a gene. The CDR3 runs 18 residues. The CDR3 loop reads CASSSPRTGWASNQPQHF. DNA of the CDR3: TGTGCCAGCAGTTCTCCTCGGACAGGTTGGGCAAGCAATCAGCCCCAGCATTTT.